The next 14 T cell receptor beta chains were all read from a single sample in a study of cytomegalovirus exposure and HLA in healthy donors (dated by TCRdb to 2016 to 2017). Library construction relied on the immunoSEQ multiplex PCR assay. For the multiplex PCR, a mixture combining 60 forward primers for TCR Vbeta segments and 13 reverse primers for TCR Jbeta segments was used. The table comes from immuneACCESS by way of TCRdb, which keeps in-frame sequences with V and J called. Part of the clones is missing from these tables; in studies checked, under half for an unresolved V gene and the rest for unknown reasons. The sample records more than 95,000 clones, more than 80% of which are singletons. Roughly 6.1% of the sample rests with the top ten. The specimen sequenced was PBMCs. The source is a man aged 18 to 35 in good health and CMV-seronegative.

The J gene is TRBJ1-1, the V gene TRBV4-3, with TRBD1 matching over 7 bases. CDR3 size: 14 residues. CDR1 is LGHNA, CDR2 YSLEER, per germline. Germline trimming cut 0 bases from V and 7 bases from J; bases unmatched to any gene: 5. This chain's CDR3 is CASSQEDGTDEAFF. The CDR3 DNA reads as TGCGCCAGCAGCCAAGAGGACGGGACAGATGAAGCTTTCTTT.

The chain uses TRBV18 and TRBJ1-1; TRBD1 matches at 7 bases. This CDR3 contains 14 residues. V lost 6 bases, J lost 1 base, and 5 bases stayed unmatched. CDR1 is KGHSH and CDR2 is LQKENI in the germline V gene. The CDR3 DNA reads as TGTGCCAGCTCTCTTACAGGGGAGAACACTGAAGCTTTCTTT. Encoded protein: CASSLTGENTEAFF.

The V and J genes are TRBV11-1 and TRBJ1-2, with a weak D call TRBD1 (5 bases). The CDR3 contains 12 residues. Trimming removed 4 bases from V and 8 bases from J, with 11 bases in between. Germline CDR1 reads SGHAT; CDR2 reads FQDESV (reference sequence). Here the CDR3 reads CASSSQGWGYTF. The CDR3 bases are TGTGCCAGCAGCTCCCAGGGATGGGGCTACACCTTC. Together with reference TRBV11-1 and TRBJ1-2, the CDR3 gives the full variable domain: EAEVAQSPRYKITEKSQAVAFWCDPISGHATLYWYRQILGQGPELLVQFQDESVVDDSQLPKDRFSAERLKGVDSTLKIQPAELGDSAMYLCASSSQGWGYTFGSGTRLTVV.

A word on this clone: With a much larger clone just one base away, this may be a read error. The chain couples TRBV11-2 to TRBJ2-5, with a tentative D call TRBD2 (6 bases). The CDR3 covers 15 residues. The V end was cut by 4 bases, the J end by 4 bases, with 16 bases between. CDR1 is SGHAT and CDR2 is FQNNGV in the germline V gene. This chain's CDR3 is CASSSSGTWGETQYF. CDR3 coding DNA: TGTGCCAGCAGCTCCTCCGGGACTTGGGGAGAGACCCAGTACTTC.

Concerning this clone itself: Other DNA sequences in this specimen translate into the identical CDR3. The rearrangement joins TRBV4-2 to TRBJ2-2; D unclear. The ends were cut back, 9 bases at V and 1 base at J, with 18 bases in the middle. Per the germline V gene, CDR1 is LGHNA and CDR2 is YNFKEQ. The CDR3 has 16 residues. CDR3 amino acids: CASSPIAEMNTGELFF. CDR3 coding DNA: TGTGCCAGTAGTCCCATTGCGGAGATGAACACCGGGGAGCTGTTTTTT.

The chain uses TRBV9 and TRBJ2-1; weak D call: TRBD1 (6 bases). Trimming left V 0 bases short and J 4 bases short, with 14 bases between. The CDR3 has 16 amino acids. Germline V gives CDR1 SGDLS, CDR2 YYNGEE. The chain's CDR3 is CASSVEGVWAYNEQFF. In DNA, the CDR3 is TGTGCCAGCAGCGTAGAGGGGGTTTGGGCGTACAATGAGCAGTTCTTC.

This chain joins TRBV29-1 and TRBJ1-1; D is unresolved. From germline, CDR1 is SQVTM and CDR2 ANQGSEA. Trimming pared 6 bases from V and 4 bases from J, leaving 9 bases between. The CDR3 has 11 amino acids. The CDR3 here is CSVAEITEAFF. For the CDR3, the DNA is TGCAGCGTGGCGGAGATCACTGAAGCTTTCTTT. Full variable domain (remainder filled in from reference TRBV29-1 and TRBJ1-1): SAVISQKPSRDICQRGTSLTIQCQVDSQVTMMFWYRQQPGQSLTLIATANQGSEATYESGFVIDKFPISRPNLTFSTLTVSNMSPEDSSIYLCSVAEITEAFFGQGTRLTVV.

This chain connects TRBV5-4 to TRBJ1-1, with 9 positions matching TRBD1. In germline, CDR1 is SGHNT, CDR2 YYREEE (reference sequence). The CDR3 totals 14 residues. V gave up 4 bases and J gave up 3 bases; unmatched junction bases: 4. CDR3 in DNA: TGTGCCAGCAGCCGGGGACAGGGCTACACTGAAGCTTTCTTT. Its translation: CASSRGQGYTEAFF.

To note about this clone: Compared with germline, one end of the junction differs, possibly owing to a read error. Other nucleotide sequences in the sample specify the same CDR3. The CDR3 is CASSLVDREAAFF. CDR3 bases: TGTGCCAGCAGTTTAGTAGACAGGGAGGCGGCTTTCTTT. The chain links TRBV7-9 to TRBJ1-1; 7 bases match TRBD1. Germline CDR1 reads SEHNR; CDR2 reads FQNEAQ (reference sequence). The CDR3 sequence is 13 residues long. The entire variable domain, with the rest obtained from reference TRBV7-9 and TRBJ1-1, is as follows: DTGVSQNPRHKITKRGQNVTFRCDPISEHNRLYWYRQTLGQGPEFLTYFQNEAQLEKSRLLSDRFSAERPKGSFSTLEIQRTEQGDSAMYLCASSLVDREAAFFGQGTRLTVV.

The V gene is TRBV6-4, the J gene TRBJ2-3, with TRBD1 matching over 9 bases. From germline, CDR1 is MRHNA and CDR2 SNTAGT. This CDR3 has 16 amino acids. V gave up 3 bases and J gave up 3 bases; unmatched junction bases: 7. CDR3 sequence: CASSEGRTGATDTQYF. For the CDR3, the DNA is TGTGCCAGCAGTGAGGGAAGGACAGGGGCAACAGATACGCAGTATTTT.

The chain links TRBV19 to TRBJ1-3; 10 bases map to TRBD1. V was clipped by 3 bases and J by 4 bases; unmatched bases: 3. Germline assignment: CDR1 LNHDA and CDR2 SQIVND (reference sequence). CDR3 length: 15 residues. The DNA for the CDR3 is TGTGCCAGTAGTATTGGGACAGGGGCCGGAAACACCATATATTTT. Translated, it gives CASSIGTGAGNTIYF.

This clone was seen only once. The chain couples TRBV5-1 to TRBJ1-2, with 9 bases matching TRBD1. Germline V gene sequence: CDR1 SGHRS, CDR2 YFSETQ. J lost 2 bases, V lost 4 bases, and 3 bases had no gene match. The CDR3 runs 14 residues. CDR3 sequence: CASSGGQGNYGYTF. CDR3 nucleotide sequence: TGCGCCAGCAGCGGGGGACAGGGAAACTATGGCTACACCTTC.

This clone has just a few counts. Here the CDR3 reads CASSQSGLLNTEAFF. The CDR3 DNA follows: TGTGCCAGCAGCCAATCAGGACTGTTGAACACTGAAGCTTTCTTT. The V call is TRBV4-2, the J call TRBJ1-1; D uncertain. V was cut by 2 bases and J by 0 bases, with 10 bases left in between. CDR3 length: 15 residues. Germline assignment: CDR1 LGHNA and CDR2 YNFKEQ.

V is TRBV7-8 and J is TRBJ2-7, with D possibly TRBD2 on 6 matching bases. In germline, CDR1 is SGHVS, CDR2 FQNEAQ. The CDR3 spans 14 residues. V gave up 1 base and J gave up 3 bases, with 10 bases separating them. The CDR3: CASSLGDSGYEQYF. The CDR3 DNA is TGTGCCAGCAGCTTAGGGGATAGCGGCTACGAGCAGTACTTC.